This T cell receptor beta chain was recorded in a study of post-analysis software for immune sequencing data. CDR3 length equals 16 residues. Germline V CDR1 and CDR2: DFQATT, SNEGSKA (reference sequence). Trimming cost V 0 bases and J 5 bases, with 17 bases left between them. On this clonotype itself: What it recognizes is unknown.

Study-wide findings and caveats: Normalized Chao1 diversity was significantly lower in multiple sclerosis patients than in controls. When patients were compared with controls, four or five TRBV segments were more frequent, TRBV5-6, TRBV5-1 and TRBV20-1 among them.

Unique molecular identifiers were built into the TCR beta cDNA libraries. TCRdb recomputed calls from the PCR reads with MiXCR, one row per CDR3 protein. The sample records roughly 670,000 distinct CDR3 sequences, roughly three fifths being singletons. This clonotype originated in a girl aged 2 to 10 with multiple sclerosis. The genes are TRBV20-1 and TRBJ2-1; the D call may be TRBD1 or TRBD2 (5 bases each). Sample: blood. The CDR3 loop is CSARDYNQMGDNEQFF. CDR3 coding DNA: TGCAGTGCTAGAGATTACAACCAAATGGGGGACAATGAGCAGTTCTTC.